Presented here are 13 T cell receptor beta chains from one specimen sequenced in a study of shared clonotypes between healthy human individuals. The data were produced by immunoSEQ multiplex PCR, yet TCRdb's version contains in-frame clones alone and is incomplete. The table has roughly 2.6 million clones, 85% to 95% seen once. Sequencing input: naive CD4+ T cells sorted from blood. The subset here: CD45RA+ positively selected. All receptors derive from a man between 18 and 29 years old in good health.

V and J are TRBV7-9 and TRBJ1-2; maybe TRBD1 (6 bases). The CDR3 consists of 15 residues. CDR1 and CDR2 (germline): SEHNR, FQNEAQ (reference sequence). V shed 5 bases and J shed 0 bases, with 13 bases lying between them. Here the CDR3 DNA reads TGTGCCAGCAGCATCCAGGGACACGCTAACTATGGCTACACCTTC. Its protein product is CASSIQGHANYGYTF. The full variable domain, completed using reference TRBV7-9 and TRBJ1-2, is DTGVSQNPRHKITKRGQNVTFRCDPISEHNRLYWYRQTLGQGPEFLTYFQNEAQLEKSRLLSDRFSAERPKGSFSTLEIQRTEQGDSAMYLCASSIQGHANYGYTFGSGTRLTVV.

The V and J genes are TRBV28 and TRBJ2-2; the D gene is possibly TRBD2 (6 bases). The V gene lost 7 bases and the J gene lost 4 bases, with 16 bases spanning the gap. The CDR3 covers 15 residues. Germline V CDR1 and CDR2: MDHEN, SYDVKM. The CDR3 is CASTPEGHGTGELFF. The CDR3 nucleotides read TGTGCCAGCACCCCGGAGGGGCATGGCACCGGGGAGCTGTTTTTT.

The gene calls are TRBV4-1 and TRBJ1-1; D may be TRBD1 (6 bases). The CDR3 runs to 15 residues. The V gene's germline CDR1 is MGHRA and CDR2 YSYEKL. Trimming took 2 bases from V and 0 from J, leaving 10 bases between them. This CDR3 is CASSQRTDMNTEAFF. CDR3 DNA: TGCGCCAGCAGCCAACGGACAGACATGAACACTGAAGCTTTCTTT.

This rearrangement joins TRBV5-5 to TRBJ1-1; D is unclear. The CDR3 covers 13 residues. The V gene lost 0 bases and the J gene lost 2 bases, with 5 bases spanning the gap. Germline V gene sequence: CDR1 SGHKS, CDR2 YYEKEE (reference sequence). The CDR3 DNA reads TGTGCCAGCAGCTTGGTTTTTAACACTGAAGCTTTCTTT. Its translation: CASSLVFNTEAFF.

The chain couples TRBV10-3 to TRBJ2-4, with TRBD2 identical over 11 bases. Germline assignment: CDR1 ENHRY and CDR2 SYGVKD. With 2 bases clipped from V and 0 bases from J, the junction kept 3 bases outside the gene matches. The length of the CDR3 is 17 residues. The CDR3 protein is CAISEAGTSGAKNIQYF. The CDR3 nucleotides read TGTGCCATCAGTGAGGCCGGGACTAGCGGAGCCAAAAACATTCAGTACTTC.

This chain links TRBV7-3 with TRBJ1-3; D gene uncertain. The CDR3 is 11 amino acids. Germline CDR1 is SGHTA and CDR2 is FQGTGA. V dropped 4 bases and J dropped 8 bases, with 6 bases sitting between them. CDR3 DNA sequence: TGTGCCAGCAGCTCCCCCCACACCATATATTTT. This codes for CASSSPHTIYF.

The rearrangement uses TRBV2 and TRBJ2-7; D remains unclear. The V gene's germline CDR1 is SNHLY and CDR2 FYNNEI. Deletions cut 1 base from V and 0 bases from J, with 10 bases between. The CDR3 sequence is 15 residues long. CDR3 nucleotides: TGTGCCAGCAGTGAAGATCGCTATAACTCCTACGAGCAGTACTTC. Translated, it gives CASSEDRYNSYEQYF.

The chain links TRBV28 to TRBJ1-5; D unresolved. Germline V gene sequence: CDR1 MDHEN, CDR2 SYDVKM. The CDR3 is 15 amino acids. Trimming pared 1 base from V and 1 base from J, leaving 8 bases between. The CDR3 loop is CASSLSGWSNQPQHF. The CDR3 region has the DNA TGTGCCAGCAGTTTATCGGGTTGGAGCAATCAGCCCCAGCATTTT.

V is TRBV5-1 and J is TRBJ2-3; D unresolved. CDR1 and CDR2 from the germline V gene are SGHRS and YFSETQ. V was pared by 0 bases and J by 5 bases, with 10 bases between. This CDR3 comprises 14 residues. The CDR3 nucleotides read TGCGCCAGCAGCTTGGAACAGTTGGGAGATACGCAGTATTTT. It translates to CASSLEQLGDTQYF.

About this clone itself: Additional DNA sequences in this sample encode the identical CDR3. This rearrangement joins TRBV29-1 to TRBJ2-5, with 8 positions matching TRBD1. The V gene's germline CDR1 is SQVTM and CDR2 ANQGSEA. V trimming: 4 bases; J trimming: 5 bases; junction bases outside the gene matches: 3. CDR3 size: 12 residues. DNA of the CDR3: TGCAGCGTTGCCCAGGGGGCGGAGACCCAGTACTTC. This codes for CSVAQGAETQYF. Together with reference TRBV29-1 and TRBJ2-5, the CDR3 gives the full variable domain: SAVISQKPSRDICQRGTSLTIQCQVDSQVTMMFWYRQQPGQSLTLIATANQGSEATYESGFVIDKFPISRPNLTFSTLTVSNMSPEDSSIYLCSVAQGAETQYFGPGTRLLVL.

This chain links TRBV6-5 with TRBJ2-7, with TRBD1 identical over 9 bases. This CDR3 comprises 15 residues. Germline CDR1 MNHEY, CDR2 SVGAGI. V lost 5 bases, J lost 6 bases, and 11 bases stayed unmatched. CDR3 sequence (DNA): TGTGCCAGCAGTCAACGTCCGGGACAGGGATTCGAGCAGTACTTC. Translation: CASSQRPGQGFEQYF.

The chain joins TRBV28 to TRBJ1-1, with D perhaps matching TRBD1 (5 bases). The CDR3 runs 14 residues. The germline gives CDR1 MDHEN, CDR2 SYDVKM. V shed 2 bases and J shed 4 bases, with 11 bases lying between them. CDR3 loop: CASSLALGLTEAFF. CDR3 DNA: TGTGCCAGCAGTTTAGCCCTGGGGCTCACTGAAGCTTTCTTT.

The CDR3 protein is CASSFLQSTPQETQYF. CDR3 coding DNA: TGCGCCAGCAGCTTTCTACAGTCTACCCCCCAAGAGACCCAGTACTTC. The gene calls are TRBV5-1 and TRBJ2-5, with D hard to call. CDR3 length: 16 residues. Per the germline V gene, CDR1 is SGHRS and CDR2 is YFSETQ. V dropped 2 bases and J dropped 1 base, with 15 bases sitting between them.